This T cell receptor (beta chain) is drawn from a study of T cells in tuberculosis. Study-level background: The T cells targeted glucose monomycolate, a mycobacterial lipid, via CD1B.

After thawing and overnight rest, PBMC were stained with GMM-loaded CD1B tetramer, viability dye and anti-CD3 for sorting. CD1B tetramers were loaded with Rhodococcus equi-derived C32 glucose monomycolate. PBMC for tetramer sorting were first depleted of CD14-expressing monocytes. The V gene's germline CDR1 is MNHEY and CDR2 SMNVEV (reference sequence). This CDR3 has 15 residues. In its sample, this clone was seen once. An end of the junction differs from the germline gene, which may be a read error. Chain pairing is unknown; alpha and beta were sequenced separately. TCRdb keeps only in-frame clones here, not all; method: immunoSEQ multiplex PCR. This sample has approximately 88,000 clones, with roughly 93% found just once. Overall study results and limits: Some low-affinity tetramer-binding T cells may be absent from this sample.

The sequenced sample was CD1b-GMM tetramer-negative cells sorted from PBMCs. The chain carries TRBV27 and TRBJ1-5; the D gene is possibly TRBD1 (5 bases). This TCR derives from an adult woman with latent tuberculosis. The CDR3 sequence is CASRTRDGRHQSQHF. CDR3 DNA: TGTGCCAGCAGGACCCGGGACGGGAGACATCAGTCCCAGCATTTT.